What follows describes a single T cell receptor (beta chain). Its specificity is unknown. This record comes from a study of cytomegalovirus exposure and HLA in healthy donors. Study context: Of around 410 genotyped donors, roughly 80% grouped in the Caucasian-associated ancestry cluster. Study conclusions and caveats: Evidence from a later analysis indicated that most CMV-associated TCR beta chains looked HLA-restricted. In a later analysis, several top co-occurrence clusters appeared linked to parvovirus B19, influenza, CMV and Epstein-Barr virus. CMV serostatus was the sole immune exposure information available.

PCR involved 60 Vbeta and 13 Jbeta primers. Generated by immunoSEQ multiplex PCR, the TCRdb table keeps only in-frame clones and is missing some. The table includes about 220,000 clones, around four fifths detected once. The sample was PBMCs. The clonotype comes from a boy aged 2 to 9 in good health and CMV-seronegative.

CDR3 nucleotide sequence: TGTGCCACCCTACTAGCGGGAGATGAAAATGAGCAGTTCTTC. Protein product: CATLLAGDENEQFF. The chain links TRBV15 to TRBJ2-1, with 11 bases matching TRBD2. The germline V gene encodes CDR1 LNHNV and CDR2 YYDKDF (reference sequence). This CDR3 contains 14 residues. Trimming at V came to 8 bases and at J to 7 bases, leaving 7 bases not matched to a gene.